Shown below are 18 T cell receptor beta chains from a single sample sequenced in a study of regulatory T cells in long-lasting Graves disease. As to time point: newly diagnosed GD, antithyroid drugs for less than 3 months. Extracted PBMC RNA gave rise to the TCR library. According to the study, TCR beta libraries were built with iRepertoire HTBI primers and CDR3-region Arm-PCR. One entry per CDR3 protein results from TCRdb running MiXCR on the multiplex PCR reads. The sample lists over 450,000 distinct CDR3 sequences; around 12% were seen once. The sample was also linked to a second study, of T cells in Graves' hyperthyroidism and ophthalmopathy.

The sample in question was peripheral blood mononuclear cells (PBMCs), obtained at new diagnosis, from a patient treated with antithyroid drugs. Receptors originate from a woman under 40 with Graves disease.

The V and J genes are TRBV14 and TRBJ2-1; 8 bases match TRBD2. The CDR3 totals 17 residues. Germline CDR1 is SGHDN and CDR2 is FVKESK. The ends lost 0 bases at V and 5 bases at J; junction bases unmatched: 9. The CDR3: CASSQDTAGDLHNEQFF. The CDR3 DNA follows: TGTGCCAGCAGCCAAGATACAGCGGGAGATCTCCACAATGAGCAGTTCTTC.

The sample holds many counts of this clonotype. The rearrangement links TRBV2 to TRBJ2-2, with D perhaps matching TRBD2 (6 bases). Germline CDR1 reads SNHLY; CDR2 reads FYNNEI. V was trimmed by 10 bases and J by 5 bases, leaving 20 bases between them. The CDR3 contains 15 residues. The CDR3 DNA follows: TGTGCCACCAAAGGTACGGGAGCACCGACCGGGGAGCTGTTTTTT. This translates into CATKGTGAPTGELFF.

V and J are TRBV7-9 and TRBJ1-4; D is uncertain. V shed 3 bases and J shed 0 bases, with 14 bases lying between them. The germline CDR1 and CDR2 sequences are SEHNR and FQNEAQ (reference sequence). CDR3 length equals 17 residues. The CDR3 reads CASSFGTWTATNEKLFF. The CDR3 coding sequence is TGTGCCAGCAGCTTCGGAACCTGGACCGCAACTAATGAAAAACTGTTTTTT.

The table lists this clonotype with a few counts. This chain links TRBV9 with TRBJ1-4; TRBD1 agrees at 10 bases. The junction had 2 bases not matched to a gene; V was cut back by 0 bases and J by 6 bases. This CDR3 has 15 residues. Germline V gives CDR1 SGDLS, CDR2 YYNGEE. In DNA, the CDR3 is TGTGCCAGCAGCGTAGCGGACAGGGGGTATGAAAAACTGTTTTTT. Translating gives CASSVADRGYEKLFF.

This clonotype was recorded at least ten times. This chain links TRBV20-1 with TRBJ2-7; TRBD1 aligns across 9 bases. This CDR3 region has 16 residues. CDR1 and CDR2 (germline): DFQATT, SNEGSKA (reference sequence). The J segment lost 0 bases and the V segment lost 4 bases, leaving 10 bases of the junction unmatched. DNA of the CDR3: TGCAGTGCTAAAATTCAAAGGACAGGGGCCTCCTACGAGCAGTACTTC. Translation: CSAKIQRTGASYEQYF.

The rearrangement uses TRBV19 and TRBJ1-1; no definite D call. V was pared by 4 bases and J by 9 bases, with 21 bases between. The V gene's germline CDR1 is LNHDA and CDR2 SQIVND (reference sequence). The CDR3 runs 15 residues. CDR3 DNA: TGTGCCAGTAGTACCAACTCGGGTGCCCCCGTACAAGCTTTCTTT. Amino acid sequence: CASSTNSGAPVQAFF.

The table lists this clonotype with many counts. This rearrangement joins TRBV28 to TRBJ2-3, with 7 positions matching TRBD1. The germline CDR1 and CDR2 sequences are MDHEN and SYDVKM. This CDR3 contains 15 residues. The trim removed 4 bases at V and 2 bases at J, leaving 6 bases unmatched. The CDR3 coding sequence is TGTGCCAGCAGTTCCCTGGGACAGAACACAGATACGCAGTATTTT. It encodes CASSSLGQNTDTQYF.

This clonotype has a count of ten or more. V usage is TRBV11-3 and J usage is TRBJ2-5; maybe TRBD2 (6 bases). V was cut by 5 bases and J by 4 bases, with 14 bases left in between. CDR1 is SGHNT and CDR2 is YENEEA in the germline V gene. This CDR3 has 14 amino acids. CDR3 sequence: CASSPGSGVETQYF. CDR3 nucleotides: TGTGCCAGCAGCCCCGGGTCGGGGGTAGAGACCCAGTACTTC.

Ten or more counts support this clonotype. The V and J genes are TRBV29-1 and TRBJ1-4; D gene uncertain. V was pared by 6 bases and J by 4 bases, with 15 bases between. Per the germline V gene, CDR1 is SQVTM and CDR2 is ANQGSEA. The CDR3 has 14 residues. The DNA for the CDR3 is TGCAGCGTGACCGAGGCAGGTCTTAATGAAAAACTGTTTTTT. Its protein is CSVTEAGLNEKLFF. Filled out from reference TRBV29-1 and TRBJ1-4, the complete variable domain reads SAVISQKPSRDICQRGTSLTIQCQVDSQVTMMFWYRQQPGQSLTLIATANQGSEATYESGFVIDKFPISRPNLTFSTLTVSNMSPEDSSIYLCSVTEAGLNEKLFFGSGTQLSVL.

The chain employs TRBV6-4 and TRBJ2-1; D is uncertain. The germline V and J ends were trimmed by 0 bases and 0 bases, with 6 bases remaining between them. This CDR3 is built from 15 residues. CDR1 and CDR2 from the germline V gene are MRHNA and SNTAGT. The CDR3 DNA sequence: TGTGCCAGCAGTGACTCATCAAGCTCCTACAATGAGCAGTTCTTC. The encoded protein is CASSDSSSSYNEQFF.

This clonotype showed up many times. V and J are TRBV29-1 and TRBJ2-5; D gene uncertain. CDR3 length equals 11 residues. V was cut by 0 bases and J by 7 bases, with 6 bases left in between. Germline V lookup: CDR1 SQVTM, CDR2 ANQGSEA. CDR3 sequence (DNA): TGCAGCGTTGAAGATCCGGGGACCCAGTACTTC. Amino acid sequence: CSVEDPGTQYF.

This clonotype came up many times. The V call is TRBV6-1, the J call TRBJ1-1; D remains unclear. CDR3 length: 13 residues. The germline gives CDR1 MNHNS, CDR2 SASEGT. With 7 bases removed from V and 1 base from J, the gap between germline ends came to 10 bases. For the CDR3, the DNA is TGTGCCAGCAAGGAGATGTCGAACACTGAAGCTTTCTTT. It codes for CASKEMSNTEAFF.

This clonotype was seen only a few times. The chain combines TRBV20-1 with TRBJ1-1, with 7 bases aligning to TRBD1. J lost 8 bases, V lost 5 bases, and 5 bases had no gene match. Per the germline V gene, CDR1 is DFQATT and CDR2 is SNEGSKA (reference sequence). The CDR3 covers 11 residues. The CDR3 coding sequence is TGCAGTGCTCGGGACAGCTTGGAAGCTTTCTTT. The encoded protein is CSARDSLEAFF.

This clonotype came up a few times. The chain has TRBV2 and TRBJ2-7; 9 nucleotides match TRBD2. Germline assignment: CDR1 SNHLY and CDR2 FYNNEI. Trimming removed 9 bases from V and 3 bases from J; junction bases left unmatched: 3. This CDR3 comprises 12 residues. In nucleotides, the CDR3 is TGTGCCAGATCTAGCGGGAACTACGAGCAGTACTTC. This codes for CARSSGNYEQYF.

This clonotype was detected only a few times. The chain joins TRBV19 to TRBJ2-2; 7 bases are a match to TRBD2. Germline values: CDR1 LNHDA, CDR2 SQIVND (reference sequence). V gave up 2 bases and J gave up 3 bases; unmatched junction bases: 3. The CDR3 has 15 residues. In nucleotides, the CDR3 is TGTGCCAGTAGTATAAACGGGAGGCACACCGGGGAGCTGTTTTTT. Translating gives CASSINGRHTGELFF.

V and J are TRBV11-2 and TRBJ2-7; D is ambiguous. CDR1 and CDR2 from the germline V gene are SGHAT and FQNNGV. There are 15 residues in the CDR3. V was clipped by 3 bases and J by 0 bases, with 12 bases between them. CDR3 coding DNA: TGTGCCAGCAGCTTGGACCTCCCGAGCTCCTACGAGCAGTACTTC. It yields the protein CASSLDLPSSYEQYF.

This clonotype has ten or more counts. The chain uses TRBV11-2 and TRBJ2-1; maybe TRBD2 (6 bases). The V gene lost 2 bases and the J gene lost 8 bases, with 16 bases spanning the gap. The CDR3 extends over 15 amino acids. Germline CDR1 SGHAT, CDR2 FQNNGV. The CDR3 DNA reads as TGTGCCAGCAGCTTACCAACGGGAGTAAGGTATGAGCAGTTCTTC. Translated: CASSLPTGVRYEQFF.

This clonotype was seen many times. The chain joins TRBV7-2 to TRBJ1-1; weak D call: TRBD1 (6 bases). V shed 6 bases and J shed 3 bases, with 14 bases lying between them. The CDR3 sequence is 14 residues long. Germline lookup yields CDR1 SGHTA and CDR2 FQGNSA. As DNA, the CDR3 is TGTGCCAGCAGTTTCCAAGGGGGTGACACTGAAGCTTTCTTT. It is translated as CASSFQGGDTEAFF.